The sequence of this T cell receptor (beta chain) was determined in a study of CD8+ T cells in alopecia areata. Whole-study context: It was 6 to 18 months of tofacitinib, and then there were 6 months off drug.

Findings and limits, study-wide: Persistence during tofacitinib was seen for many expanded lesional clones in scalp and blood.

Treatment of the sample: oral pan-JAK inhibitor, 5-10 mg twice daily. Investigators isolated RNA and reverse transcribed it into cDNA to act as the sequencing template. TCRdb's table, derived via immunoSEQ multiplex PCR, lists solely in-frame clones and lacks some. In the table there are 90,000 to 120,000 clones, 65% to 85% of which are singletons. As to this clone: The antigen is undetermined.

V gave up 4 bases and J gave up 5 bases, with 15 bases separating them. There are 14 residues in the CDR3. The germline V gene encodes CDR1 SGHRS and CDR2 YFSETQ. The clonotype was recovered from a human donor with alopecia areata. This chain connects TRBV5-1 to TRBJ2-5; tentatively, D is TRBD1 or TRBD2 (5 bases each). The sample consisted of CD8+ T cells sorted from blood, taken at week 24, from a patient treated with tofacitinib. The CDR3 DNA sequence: TGCGCCAGCAGCGTCTTGGGAGAGGGGGAGACCCAGTACTTC. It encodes CASSVLGEGETQYF.